This T cell receptor beta chain was profiled in a study of T-cell memory formation after mild COVID-19 (dated by TCRdb to about 2021). General notes on the study: TCR sequence clusters from the two donors were largely donor specific. Longitudinal TCRalpha and TCRbeta repertoire sequencing tracked T-cell clones expanding and contracting after mild COVID-19 in two donors. Two young, previously healthy adult volunteers, one female and one male, were included in the cohort. What the work shows at the level of the full study, not this receptor alone: Contracting CD4+ clones turned up mainly in the CM and EM memory subsets, whereas EMRA was where CD8+ clones were enriched. SARS-CoV-2 specificity was not confirmed for the second-wave clones peaking on day 37. From day 15 to 85, contracting clones showed balanced CD4/CD8 phenotypes, whereas a second wave of clones that expanded from day 15 to 37 leaned towards CD4+. The detection of some responding clones in pre-infection memory suggests that pre-existing cross-reactive memory T cells joined the SARS-CoV-2 response. The study included only a couple of mild cases, and larger cohorts that include severe cases with pre-infection samples were judged to be necessary.

On this clonotype: There is no known antigen for this receptor. No base quality values were provided; no much bigger clone lies one nucleotide off.

The data were produced on an Illumina NovaSeq 6000. TCRalpha and TCRbeta cDNA libraries were built by 5'RACE with constant-segment primers, adding sample barcodes and unique molecular identifiers. Trizol reagent was used to extract RNA from every sample. The libraries were amplified in two PCR steps, and the second step added a second sample barcode and Illumina TruSeq adapters. Libraries were sequenced on an Illumina NovaSeq with 2 x 150 bp paired-end reads. Under the source paper's analysis protocol: The reads were demultiplexed and collapsed into UMI-guided consensus sequences using migec v1.2.7. Using mixcr v2.1.11, the UMI consensuses were aligned to TRA and TRB V and J templates and assembled into clonotypes. Expanded or contracted clonotypes were those called significant by both edgeR and NoisET, with noise models trained on biological replicates. edgeR calls used a false discovery rate-adjusted p below 0.01 and a log2 fold-change threshold of 1. PCA with hierarchical clustering of max-normalized trajectories of the 1000 most abundant clonotypes was used as exploratory dynamics analysis. Separately sequenced CD4+ and CD8+ repertoires were used to assign the CD4 or CD8 phenotype of responding clones. TCRdb reran the public reads through fastp at Q25 and MiXCR, keeping productive beta chains. Every entry covers one CDR3 protein and lists the most common genes and DNA from its rows. TCRdb's processing, not the authors', yielded these V and J calls. This sample is represented by about 110,000 distinct CDR3 sequences; around 12% of them were singletons. Of the sample, about 27% falls within the top ten clones.

Trimming accounts for 6 bases at V and 4 bases at J, while the number of junction bases matched to no gene is 6. The CDR3 measures 15 amino acids from cysteine to phenylalanine. The kept DNA is CDR3 alone, 45 bases in frame from the first base. Ficoll-Paque density gradient centrifugation was used to isolate PBMCs. Recombination linked TRBV12-3 or TRBV12-4 to TRBJ1-4, with 9 bases aligning to TRBD1. The sequenced material came from PBMCs or a T cell subset sorted from them (not recorded which). This receptor was obtained from an adult woman who had mild COVID-19 (a few samples of this study predate the infection). The sample titles of this study are shuffled in the database, so cell type and time point are left out; the donor was told from shared clones. At the DNA level, the sequence is TGTGCCAGCAGCCCCGGGACAGGGCGTAATGAAAAACTGTTTTTT. Its product reads: CASSPGTGRNEKLFF.